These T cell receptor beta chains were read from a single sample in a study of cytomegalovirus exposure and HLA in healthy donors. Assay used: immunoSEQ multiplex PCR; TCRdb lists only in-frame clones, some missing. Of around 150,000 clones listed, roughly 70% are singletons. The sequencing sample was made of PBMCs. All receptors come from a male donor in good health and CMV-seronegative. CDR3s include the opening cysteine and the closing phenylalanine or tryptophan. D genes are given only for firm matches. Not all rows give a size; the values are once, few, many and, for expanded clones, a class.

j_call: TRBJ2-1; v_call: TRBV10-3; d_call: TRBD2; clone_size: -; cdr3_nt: TGTGCCATCAGCGCGATCCCAGCGGGGGGGGGCAATGAGCAGTTCTTC; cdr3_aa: CAISAIPAGGGNEQFF
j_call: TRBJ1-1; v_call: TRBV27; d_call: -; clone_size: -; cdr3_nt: TGTGCCAGCAGTTTTCAACCTCTTGGTGGCCCCCCTGAAGCTTTCTTT; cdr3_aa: CASSFQPLGGPPEAFF
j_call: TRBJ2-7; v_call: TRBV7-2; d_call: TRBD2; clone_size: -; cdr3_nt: TGTGCCAGCAGCCACCCGGGACTAGCCTACGAGCAGTACTTC; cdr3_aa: CASSHPGLAYEQYF
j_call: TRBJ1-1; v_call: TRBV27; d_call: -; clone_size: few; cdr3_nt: TGTGCCAGCAGTTTGGGCTTGAACACTGAAGCTTTCTTT; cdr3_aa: CASSLGLNTEAFF
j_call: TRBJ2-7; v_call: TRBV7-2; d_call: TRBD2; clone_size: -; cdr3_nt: TGTGCCAGCAGCCTCATAGCGGGGGGGGAATACGAGCAGTACTTC; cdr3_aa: CASSLIAGGEYEQYF
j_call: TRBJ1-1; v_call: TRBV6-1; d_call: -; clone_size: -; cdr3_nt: TGTGCCAGCAGACCAAGGGGTGCCGGCAGCACTGAAGCTTTCTTT; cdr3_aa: CASRPRGAGSTEAFF
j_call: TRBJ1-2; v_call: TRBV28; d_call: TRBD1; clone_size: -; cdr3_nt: TGTGCCAGCAGTTTACTGGACAGGGATAGGGGCTACACCTTC; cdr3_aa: CASSLLDRDRGYTF
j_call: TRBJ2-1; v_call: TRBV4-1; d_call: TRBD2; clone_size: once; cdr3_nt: TGCGCCAGCAGCCAAGATCCAGCGGGGGGCCTAAGCTCCTACAATGAGCAGTTCTTC; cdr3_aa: CASSQDPAGGLSSYNEQFF
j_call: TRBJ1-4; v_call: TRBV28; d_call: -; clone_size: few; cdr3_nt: TGTGCCACTAGGGGGGAAAAACTGTTTTTT; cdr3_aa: CATRGEKLFF
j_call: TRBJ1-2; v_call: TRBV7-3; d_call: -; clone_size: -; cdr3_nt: TGTGCCAGCAGGCCGCAGGGGAGCCGAGGCTACACCTTC; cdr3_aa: CASRPQGSRGYTF
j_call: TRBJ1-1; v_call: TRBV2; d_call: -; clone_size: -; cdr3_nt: TGTGCCAGCAGTGAGACAGGCTACGCTGAAGCTTTCTTT; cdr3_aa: CASSETGYAEAFF
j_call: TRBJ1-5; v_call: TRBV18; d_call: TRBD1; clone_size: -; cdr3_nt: TGTGCCAGCTCACTGACAGGGGATAGCAATCAGCCCCAGCATTTT; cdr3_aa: CASSLTGDSNQPQHF
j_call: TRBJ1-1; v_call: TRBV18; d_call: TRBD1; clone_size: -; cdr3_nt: TGTGCCAGCTCAGGACAGGCGAACACTGAAGCTTTCTTT; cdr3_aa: CASSGQANTEAFF
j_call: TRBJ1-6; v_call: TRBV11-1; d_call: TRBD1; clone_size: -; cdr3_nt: TGTGCCAGCAGCCGGACAGGGAATAATTCACCCCTCCACTTT; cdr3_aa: CASSRTGNNSPLHF
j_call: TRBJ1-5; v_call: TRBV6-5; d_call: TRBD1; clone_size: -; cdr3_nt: TGTGCCAGCAGGGGGACAGGGGTTGGGAAACAGCCCCAGCATTTT; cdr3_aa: CASRGTGVGKQPQHF
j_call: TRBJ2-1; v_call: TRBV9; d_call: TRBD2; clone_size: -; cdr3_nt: TGTGCCAGCAGCGAAATAGCGGGAGGGTGGAATGAGCAGTTCTTC; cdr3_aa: CASSEIAGGWNEQFF
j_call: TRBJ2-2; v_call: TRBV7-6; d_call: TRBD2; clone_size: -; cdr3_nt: TGTGCCAGCAGCTCCCTAGGGGGAGCGGGAGACGGCGGGGAGCTGTTTTTT; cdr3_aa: CASSSLGGAGDGGELFF
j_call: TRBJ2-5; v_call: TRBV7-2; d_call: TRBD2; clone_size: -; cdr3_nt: TGTGCCAGCAGCTTATTCGGGGGGAACCAAGAGACCCAGTACTTC; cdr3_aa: CASSLFGGNQETQYF
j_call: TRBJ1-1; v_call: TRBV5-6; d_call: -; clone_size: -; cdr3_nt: TGTGCCAGCAGCCCGTTACAGGGACTGAACACTGAAGCTTTCTTT; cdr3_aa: CASSPLQGLNTEAFF
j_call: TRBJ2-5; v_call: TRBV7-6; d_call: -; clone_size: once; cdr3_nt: TGTGCCAGCAGCTTAAGAGTCGGGGAGACCCAGTACTTC; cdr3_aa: CASSLRVGETQYF
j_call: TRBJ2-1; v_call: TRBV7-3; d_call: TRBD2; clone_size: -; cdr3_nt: TGTGCCAGCAGCTCAACCGGGACTACATCCTACAATGAGCAGTTCTTC; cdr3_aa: CASSSTGTTSYNEQFF
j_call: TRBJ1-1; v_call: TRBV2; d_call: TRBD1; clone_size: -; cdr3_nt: TGTGCCAGCAGGGGACAGCCTGGTGAAGCTTTCTTT; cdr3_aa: CASRGQPGEAFF
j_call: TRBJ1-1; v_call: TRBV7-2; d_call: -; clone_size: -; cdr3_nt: TGTGCCAGCAGCTTAGCGTCGACAGCGAACACTGAAGCTTTCTTT; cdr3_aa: CASSLASTANTEAFF
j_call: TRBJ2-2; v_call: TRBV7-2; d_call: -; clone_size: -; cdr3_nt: TGTGCCAGCAGCCATACCGGGGTGAGGGGACAAACCGGGGAGCTGTTTTTT; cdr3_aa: CASSHTGVRGQTGELFF
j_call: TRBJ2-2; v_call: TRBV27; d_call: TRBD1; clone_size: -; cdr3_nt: TGTGCCAGCAGTTTACGGGACAGAAACACCGGGGAGCTGTTTTTT; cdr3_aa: CASSLRDRNTGELFF
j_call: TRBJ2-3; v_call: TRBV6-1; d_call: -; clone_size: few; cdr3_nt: TGTGCCAGCAGTGAGGGGGGACAGAACACAGATACGCAGTATTTT; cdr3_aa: CASSEGGQNTDTQYF
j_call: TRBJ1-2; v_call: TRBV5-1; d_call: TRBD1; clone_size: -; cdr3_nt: TGCGCCAGCAGCTCGACGGACAGGGGGCCCTATGGCTACACCTTC; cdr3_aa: CASSSTDRGPYGYTF
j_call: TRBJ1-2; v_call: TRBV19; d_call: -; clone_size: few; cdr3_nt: TGTGCCAGTACTAAAGAGGAGTTCCAACCGTATGGCTACACCTTC; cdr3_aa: CASTKEEFQPYGYTF
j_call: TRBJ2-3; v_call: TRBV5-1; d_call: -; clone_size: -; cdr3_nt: TGCGCCAGCAGCCCTGGGGAGGACGGTCGGGTGTATTTT; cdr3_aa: CASSPGEDGRVYF
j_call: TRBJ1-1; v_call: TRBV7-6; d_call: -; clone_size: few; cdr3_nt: TGTGCCAGCAGCTTCGGGGGAATCGGCACTGAAGCTTTCTTT; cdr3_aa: CASSFGGIGTEAFF